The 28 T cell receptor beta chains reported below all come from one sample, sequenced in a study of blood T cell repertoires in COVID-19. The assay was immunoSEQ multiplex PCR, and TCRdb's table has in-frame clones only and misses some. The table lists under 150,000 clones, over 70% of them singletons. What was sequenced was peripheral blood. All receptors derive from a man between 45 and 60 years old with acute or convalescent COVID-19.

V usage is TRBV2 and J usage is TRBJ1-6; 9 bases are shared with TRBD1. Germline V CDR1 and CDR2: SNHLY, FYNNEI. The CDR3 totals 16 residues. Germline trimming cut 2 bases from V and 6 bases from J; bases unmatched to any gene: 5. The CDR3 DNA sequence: TGTGCCAGCAGTGAATTCGGGGGACAGGGTAATTCACCCCTCCACTTT. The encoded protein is CASSEFGGQGNSPLHF. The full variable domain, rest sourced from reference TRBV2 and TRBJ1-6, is EPEVTQTPSHQVTQMGQEVILRCVPISNHLYFYWYRQILGQKVEFLVSFYNNEISEKSEIFDDQFSVERPDGSNFTLKIRSTKLEDSAMYFCASSEFGGQGNSPLHFGNGTRLTVT.

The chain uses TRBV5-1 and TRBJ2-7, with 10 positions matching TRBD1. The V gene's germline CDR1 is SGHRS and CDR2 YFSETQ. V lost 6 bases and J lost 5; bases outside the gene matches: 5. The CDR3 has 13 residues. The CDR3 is CASTPTGGHEQYF. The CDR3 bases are TGCGCCAGCACGCCGACAGGGGGCCACGAGCAGTACTTC.

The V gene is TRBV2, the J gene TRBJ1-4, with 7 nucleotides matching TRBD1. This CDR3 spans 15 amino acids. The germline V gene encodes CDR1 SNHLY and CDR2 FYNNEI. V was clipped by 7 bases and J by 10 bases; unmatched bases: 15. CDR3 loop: CASKWGPGTEGKLFF. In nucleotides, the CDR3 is TGTGCCAGCAAGTGGGGCCCGGGGACAGAGGGAAAACTGTTTTTT.

The CDR3: CASSLGGRAEAFF. The CDR3 DNA follows: TGTGCCAGCAGCTTGGGCGGCAGGGCTGAAGCTTTCTTT. The chain joins TRBV5-6 to TRBJ1-1; D possibly corresponds to TRBD1 (5 bases). CDR1 and CDR2 from the germline V gene are SGHDT and YYEEEE. Trimming removed 0 bases from V and 6 bases from J, with 9 bases in between. This CDR3 contains 13 residues. Looking up the rest from reference TRBV5-6 and TRBJ1-1 gives the full variable domain: DAGVTQSPTHLIKTRGQQVTLRCSPKSGHDTVSWYQQALGQGPQFIFQYYEEEERQRGNFPDRFSGHQFPNYSSELNVNALLLGDSALYLCASSLGGRAEAFFGQGTRLTVV.

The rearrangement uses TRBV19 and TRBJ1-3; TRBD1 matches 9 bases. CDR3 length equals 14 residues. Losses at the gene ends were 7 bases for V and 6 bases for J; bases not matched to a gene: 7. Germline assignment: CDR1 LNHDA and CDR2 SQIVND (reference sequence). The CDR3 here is CASTPGTGLNTIYF. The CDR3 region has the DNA TGTGCCAGTACCCCCGGGACAGGGTTAAACACCATATATTTT.

For the CDR3, the DNA is TGTGCCAGCAGCCTGGGACTAGCGGGGGCCACCAGCCCCTACAATGAGCAGTTCTTC. Protein sequence: CASSLGLAGATSPYNEQFF. This chain joins TRBV7-8 and TRBJ2-1; TRBD2 aligns across 14 bases. V lost 5 bases to trimming and J lost 2 bases; unmatched junction nucleotides: 11. The CDR3 runs to 19 residues. Germline assignment: CDR1 SGHVS and CDR2 FQNEAQ.

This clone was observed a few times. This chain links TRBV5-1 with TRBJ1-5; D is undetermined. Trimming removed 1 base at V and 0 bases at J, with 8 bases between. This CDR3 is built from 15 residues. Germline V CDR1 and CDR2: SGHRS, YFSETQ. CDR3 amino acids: CASSLSGISNQPQHF. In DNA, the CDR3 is TGCGCCAGCAGCTTGTCGGGGATTAGCAATCAGCCCCAGCATTTT.

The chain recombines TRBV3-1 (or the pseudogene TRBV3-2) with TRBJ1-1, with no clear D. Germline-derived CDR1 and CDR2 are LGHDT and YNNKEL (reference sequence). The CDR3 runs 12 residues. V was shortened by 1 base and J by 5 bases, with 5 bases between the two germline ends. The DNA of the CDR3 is TGTGCCAGCAGCCAAGCGGGGACTGAAGCTTTCTTT. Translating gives CASSQAGTEAFF.

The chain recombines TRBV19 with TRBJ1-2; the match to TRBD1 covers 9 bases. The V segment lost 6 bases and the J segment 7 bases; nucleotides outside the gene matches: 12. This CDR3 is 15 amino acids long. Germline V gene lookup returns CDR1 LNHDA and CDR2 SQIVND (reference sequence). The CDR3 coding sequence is TGTGCCAGTAGGAGACCCAGGGACAGGGAGTTTGGCTACACCTTC. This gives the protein CASRRPRDREFGYTF.

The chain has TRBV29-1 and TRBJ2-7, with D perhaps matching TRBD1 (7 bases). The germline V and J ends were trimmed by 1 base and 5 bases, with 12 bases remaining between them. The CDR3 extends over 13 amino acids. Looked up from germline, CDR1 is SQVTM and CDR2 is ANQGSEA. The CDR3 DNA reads TGCAGCGTTGAAGGTCAGGGGGGTAACGAGCAGTACTTC. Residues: CSVEGQGGNEQYF.

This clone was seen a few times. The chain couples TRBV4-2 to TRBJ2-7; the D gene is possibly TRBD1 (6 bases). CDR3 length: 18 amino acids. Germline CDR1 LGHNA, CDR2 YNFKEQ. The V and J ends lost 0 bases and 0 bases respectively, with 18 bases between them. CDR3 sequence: CASSQDLGDTAFSYEQYF. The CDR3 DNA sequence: TGTGCCAGCAGCCAAGATTTAGGGGACACAGCCTTCTCCTACGAGCAGTACTTC.

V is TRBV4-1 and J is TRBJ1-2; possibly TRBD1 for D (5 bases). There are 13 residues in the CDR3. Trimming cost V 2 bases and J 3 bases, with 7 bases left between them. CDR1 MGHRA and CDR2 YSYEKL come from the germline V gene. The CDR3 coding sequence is TGCGCCAGCAGCCAACAACAGGACTATGGCTACACCTTC. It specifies CASSQQQDYGYTF.

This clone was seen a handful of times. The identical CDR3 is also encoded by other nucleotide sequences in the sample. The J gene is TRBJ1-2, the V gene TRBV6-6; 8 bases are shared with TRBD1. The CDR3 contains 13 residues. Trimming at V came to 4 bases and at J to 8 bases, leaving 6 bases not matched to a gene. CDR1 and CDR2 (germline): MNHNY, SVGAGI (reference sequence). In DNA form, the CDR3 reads TGTGCCAGCAGTTTCGGACAGGGAGGGGGCTACACCTTC. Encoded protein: CASSFGQGGGYTF.

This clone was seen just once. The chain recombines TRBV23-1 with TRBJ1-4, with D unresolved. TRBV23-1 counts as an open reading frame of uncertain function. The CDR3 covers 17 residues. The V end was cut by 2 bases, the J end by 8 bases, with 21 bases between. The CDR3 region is CASSQDQRAPMREKLFF. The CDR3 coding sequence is TGCGCCAGCAGTCAAGATCAGAGGGCCCCAATGAGGGAAAAACTGTTTTTT.

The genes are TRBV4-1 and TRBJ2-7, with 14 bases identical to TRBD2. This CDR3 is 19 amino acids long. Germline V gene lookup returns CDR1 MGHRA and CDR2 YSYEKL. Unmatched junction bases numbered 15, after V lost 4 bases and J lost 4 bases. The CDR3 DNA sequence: TGCGCCAGCAGCCTAGATTGGGGGACTAGCGGGGGTCCCCCTTACGAGCAGTACTTC. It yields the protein CASSLDWGTSGGPPYEQYF.

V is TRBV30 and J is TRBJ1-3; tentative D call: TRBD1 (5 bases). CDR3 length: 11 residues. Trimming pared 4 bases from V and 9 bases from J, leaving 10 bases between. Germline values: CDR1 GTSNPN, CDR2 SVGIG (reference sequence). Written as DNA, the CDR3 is TGTGCCTGGACGGGGGGTAGCACCATATATTTT. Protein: CAWTGGSTIYF.

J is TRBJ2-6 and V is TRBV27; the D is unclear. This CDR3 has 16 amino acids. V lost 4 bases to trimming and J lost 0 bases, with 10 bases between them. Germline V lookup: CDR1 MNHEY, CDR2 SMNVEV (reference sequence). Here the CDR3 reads CASSSYGSSGANVLTF. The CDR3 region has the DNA TGTGCCAGCAGTTCTTACGGTTCCTCTGGGGCCAACGTCCTGACTTTC.

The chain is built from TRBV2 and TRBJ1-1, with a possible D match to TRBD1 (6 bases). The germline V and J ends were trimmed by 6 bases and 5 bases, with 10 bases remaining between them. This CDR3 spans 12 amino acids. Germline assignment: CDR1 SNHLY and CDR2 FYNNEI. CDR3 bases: TGTGCCAGCAGCGAGGGGGGGACTGAAGCTTTCTTT. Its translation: CASSEGGTEAFF.

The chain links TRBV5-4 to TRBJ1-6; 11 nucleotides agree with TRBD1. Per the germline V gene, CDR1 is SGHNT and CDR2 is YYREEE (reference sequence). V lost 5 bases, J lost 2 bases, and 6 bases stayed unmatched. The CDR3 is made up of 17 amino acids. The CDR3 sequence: CASRSGTGGTYNSPLHF. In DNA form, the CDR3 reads TGTGCCAGCAGGTCCGGGACAGGGGGGACCTATAATTCACCCCTCCACTTT.

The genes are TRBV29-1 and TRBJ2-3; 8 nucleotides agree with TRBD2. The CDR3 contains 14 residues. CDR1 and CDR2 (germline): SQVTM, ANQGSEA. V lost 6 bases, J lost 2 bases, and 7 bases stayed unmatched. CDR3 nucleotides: TGCAGCGTGAGGCGGGGGGCACCCACAGATACGCAGTATTTT. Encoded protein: CSVRRGAPTDTQYF.

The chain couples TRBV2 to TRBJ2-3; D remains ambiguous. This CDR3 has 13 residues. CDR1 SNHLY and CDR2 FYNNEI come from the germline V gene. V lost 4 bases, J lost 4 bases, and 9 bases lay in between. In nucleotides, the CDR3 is TGTGCCAGCAGTGCCCTAGAAGCAGATACGCAGTATTTT. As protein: CASSALEADTQYF.

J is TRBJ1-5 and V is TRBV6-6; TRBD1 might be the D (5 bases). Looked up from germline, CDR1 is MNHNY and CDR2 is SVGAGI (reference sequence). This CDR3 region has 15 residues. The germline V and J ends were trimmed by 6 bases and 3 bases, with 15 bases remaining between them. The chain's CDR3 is CASSPWGGTNQPQHF. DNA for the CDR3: TGTGCCAGCAGCCCATGGGGAGGGACCAATCAGCCCCAGCATTTT.

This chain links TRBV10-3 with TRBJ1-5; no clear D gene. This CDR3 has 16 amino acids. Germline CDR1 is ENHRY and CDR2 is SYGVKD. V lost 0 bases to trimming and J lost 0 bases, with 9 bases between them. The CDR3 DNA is TGTGCCATCAGTGAGTCAGCATATTATAGCAATCAGCCCCAGCATTTT. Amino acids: CAISESAYYSNQPQHF.

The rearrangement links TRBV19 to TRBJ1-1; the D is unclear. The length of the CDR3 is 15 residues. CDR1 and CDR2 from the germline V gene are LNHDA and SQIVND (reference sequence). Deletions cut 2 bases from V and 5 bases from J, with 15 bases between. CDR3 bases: TGTGCCAGTAGTATATGGGAGGGCGCAAAAACTGAAGCTTTCTTT. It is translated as CASSIWEGAKTEAFF. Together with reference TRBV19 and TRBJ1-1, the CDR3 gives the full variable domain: DGGITQSPKYLFRKEGQNVTLSCEQNLNHDAMYWYRQDPGQGLRLIYYSQIVNDFQKGDIAEGYSVSREKKESFPLTVTSAQKNPTAFYLCASSIWEGAKTEAFFGQGTRLTVV.

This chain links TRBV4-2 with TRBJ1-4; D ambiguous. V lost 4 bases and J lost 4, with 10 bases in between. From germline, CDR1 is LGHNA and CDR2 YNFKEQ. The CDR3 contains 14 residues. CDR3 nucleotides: TGTGCCAGCAGCCGACTGGAGCTTAATGAAAAACTGTTTTTT. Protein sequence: CASSRLELNEKLFF.

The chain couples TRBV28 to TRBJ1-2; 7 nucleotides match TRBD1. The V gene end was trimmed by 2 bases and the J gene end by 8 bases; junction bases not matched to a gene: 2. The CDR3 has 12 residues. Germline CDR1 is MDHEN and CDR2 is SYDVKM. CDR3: CASSLQGEGYTF. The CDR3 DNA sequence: TGTGCCAGCAGTTTACAGGGGGAGGGCTACACCTTC.

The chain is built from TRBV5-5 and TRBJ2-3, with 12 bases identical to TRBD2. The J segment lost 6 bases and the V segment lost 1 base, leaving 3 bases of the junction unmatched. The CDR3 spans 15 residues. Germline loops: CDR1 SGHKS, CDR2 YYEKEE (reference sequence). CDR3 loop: CASSLRLAGGDTQYF. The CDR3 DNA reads TGTGCCAGCAGCTTGAGGCTAGCGGGAGGGGATACGCAGTATTTT.

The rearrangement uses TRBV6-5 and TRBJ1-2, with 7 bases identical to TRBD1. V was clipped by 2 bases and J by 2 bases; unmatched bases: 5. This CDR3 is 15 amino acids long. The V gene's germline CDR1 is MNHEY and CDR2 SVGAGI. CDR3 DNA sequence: TGTGCCAGCAGTTACCTGGACAGGCAGAACTATGGCTACACCTTC. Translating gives CASSYLDRQNYGYTF.